This T cell receptor (beta chain) comes out of a study of T cell repertoires in cytomegalovirus infection. Turning to the study itself: Evidence of both CMV infection and a matching HLA type came from public TCR beta signatures. Study-wide findings and caveats: Cumulative public TCR beta family frequency identified CMV carriers with the relevant HLA. Dominating the ex vivo response were TCR beta clonotypes that were CMV-specific and HLA-C-restricted.

TCRdb reprocessed the reads via MiXCR and lists one record per CDR3 protein. This sample has 160,000 or so distinct CDR3 sequences, with about 20% found just once. V lost 4 bases to trimming and J lost 0 bases, with 12 bases between them. This CDR3 has 15 residues. In regard to this clonotype: Its target is unknown.

The sequenced sample was PBMCs. J is TRBJ1-1 and V is TRBV12-3 or TRBV12-4; D not resolved. The sequence came from a human donor in good health (CMV status not recorded). Some clones in this sample may be carry-over from other donors' samples. The DNA of the CDR3 is TGTGCCAGCAGTTCCGGGAGGCGGATGAACACTGAAGCTTTCTTT. Amino acid sequence: CASSSGRRMNTEAFF.